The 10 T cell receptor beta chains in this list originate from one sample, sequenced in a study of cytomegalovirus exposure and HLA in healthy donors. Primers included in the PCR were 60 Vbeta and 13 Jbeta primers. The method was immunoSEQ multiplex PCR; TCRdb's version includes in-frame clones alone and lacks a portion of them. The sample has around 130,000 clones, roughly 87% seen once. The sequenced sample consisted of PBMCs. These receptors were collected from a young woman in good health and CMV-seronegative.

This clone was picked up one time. The CDR3 is CASSVLAGGRKTQYF. CDR3 nucleotides: TGTGCCAGCAGCGTCCTGGCGGGAGGGAGAAAGACCCAGTACTTC. This chain links TRBV7-9 with TRBJ2-5; 9 nucleotides agree with TRBD2. In germline, CDR1 is SEHNR, CDR2 FQNEAQ (reference sequence). This CDR3 has 15 amino acids. V shed 5 bases, J shed 6 bases, and the junction held 10 bases outside the gene matches.

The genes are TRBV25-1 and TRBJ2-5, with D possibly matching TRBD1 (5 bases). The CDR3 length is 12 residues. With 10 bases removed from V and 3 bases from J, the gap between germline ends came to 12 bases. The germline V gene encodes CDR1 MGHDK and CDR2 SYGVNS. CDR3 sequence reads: CATSGMEETQYF. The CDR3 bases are TGTGCCACCTCAGGGATGGAAGAGACCCAGTACTTC.

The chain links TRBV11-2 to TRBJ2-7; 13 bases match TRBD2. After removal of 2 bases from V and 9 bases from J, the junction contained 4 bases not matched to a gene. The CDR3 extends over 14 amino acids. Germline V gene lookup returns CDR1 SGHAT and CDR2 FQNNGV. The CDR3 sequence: CASSLRTSGGRQYF. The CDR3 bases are TGTGCCAGCAGCTTACGGACTAGCGGGGGCCGGCAGTACTTC.

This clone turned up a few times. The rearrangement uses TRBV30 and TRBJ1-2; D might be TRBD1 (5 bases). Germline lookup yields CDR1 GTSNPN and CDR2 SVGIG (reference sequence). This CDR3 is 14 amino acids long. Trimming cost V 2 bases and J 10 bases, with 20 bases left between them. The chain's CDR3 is CAWSLWQGSEHYTF. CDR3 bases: TGTGCCTGGAGTCTCTGGCAGGGTTCGGAACACTACACCTTC. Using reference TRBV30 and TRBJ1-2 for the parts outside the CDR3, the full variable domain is SQTIHQWPATLVQPVGSPLSLECTVEGTSNPNLYWYRQAAGRGLQLLFYSVGIGQISSEVPQNLSASRPQDRQFILSSKKLLLSDSGFYLCAWSLWQGSEHYTFGSGTRLTVV.

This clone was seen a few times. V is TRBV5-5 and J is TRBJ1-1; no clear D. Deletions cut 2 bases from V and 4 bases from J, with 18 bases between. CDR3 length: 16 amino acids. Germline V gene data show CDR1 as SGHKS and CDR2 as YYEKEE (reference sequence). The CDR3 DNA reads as TGTGCCAGCAGCTTTCCGGGTTCATTGGTCGGCACTGAAGCTTTCTTT. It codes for CASSFPGSLVGTEAFF. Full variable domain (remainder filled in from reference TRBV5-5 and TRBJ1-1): DAGVTQSPTHLIKTRGQQVTLRCSPISGHKSVSWYQQVLGQGPQFIFQYYEKEERGRGNFPDRFSARQFPNYSSELNVNALLLGDSALYLCASSFPGSLVGTEAFFGQGTRLTVV.

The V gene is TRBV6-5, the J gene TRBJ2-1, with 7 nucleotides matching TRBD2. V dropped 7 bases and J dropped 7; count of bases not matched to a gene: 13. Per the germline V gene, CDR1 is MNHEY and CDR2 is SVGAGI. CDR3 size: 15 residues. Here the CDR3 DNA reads TGTGCCAGCAATCCATCGGCGGGAGCTCGGAATGAGCAGTTCTTC. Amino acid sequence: CASNPSAGARNEQFF.

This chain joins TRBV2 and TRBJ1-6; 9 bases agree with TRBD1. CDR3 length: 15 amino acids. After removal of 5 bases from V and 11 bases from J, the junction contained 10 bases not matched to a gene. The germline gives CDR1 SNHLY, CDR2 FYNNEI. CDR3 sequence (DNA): TGTGCCAGCAGTAAGTCGGGACAGGGTAGCGCACCCCTCCACTTT. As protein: CASSKSGQGSAPLHF.

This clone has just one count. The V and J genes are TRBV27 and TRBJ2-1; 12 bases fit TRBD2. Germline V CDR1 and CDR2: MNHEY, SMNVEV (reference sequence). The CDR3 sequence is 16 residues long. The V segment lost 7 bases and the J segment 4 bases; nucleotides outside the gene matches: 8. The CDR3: CASTIGLAGQYNEQFF. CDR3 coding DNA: TGTGCCAGCACCATAGGACTAGCGGGACAATACAATGAGCAGTTCTTC.

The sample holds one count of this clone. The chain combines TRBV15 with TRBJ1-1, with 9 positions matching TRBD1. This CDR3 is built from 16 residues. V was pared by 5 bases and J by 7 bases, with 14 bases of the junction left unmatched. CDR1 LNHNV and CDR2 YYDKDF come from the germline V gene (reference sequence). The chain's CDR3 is CATSVRAGTGIYEAFF. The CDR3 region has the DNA TGTGCCACCAGCGTCCGCGCCGGGACAGGGATTTATGAAGCTTTCTTT.

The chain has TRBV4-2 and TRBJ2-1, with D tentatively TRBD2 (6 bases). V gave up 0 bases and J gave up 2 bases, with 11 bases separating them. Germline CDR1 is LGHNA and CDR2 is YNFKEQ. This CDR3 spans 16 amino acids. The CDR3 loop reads CASSQDGGTPYNEQFF. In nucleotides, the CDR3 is TGTGCCAGCAGCCAAGATGGAGGGACCCCCTACAATGAGCAGTTCTTC.